Following are 28 T cell receptor beta chains from one sample sequenced in a study of post-analysis software for immune sequencing data. cDNA libraries for TCR beta contained unique molecular identifiers. TCRdb re-analysed the PCR reads in MiXCR, keeping a single row per CDR3 protein. The data contain about 820,000 distinct CDR3 sequences, under 70% of them singletons. Study results and limitations: Among roughly 5 TRBV segments more frequent in patients than controls were TRBV5-6, TRBV5-1 and TRBV20-1.

Their cognate antigens are unknown. The source material was blood. Source of these receptors: a girl aged 5 to 17 with multiple sclerosis.

V usage is TRBV27 and J usage is TRBJ2-5, with TRBD1 as a possible D gene (7 bases). The germline V gene encodes CDR1 MNHEY and CDR2 SMNVEV (reference sequence). V lost 0 bases, J lost 5 bases, and 13 bases lay in between. The CDR3 extends over 15 amino acids. The CDR3 nucleotides read TGTGCCAGCAGTTTATCGACAGGGAGGTTGGAGACCCAGTACTTC. Translating it yields CASSLSTGRLETQYF.

The chain couples TRBV7-3 to TRBJ2-7, with 9 bases aligning to TRBD2. There are 15 residues in the CDR3. V dropped 3 bases and J dropped 0; count of bases not matched to a gene: 3. Germline loops: CDR1 SGHTA, CDR2 FQGTGA. CDR3 sequence (DNA): TGTGCCAGCAGCTTGACTAGCGGATTCTCCTACGAGCAGTACTTC. Translation gives CASSLTSGFSYEQYF.

With regard to this clonotype: Likely a read error: the CDR3 ends without its conserved phenylalanine or tryptophan. The DNA is left out, because the CDR3 cannot be placed on it with certainty; the CDR3 is given as TCRdb lists it. The chain carries TRBV29-1 and TRBJ2-1; the table's D gene call, TRBD1, was not cross checked with the DNA. Per the germline V gene, CDR1 is SQVTM and CDR2 is ANQGSEA. The CDR3 spans 11 residues, counting both ends. The CDR3 sequence: CSVPVGGIGFC.

The chain recombines TRBV25-1 with TRBJ2-2; 11 bases line up with TRBD2. V lost 5 bases to trimming and J lost 4 bases; unmatched junction nucleotides: 18. CDR1 and CDR2 from the germline V gene are MGHDK and SYGVNS. The length of the CDR3 is 20 residues. CDR3 in amino acids: CASSTSPGDEGTSGTGELFF. CDR3 DNA sequence: TGTGCCAGCAGTACCTCCCCGGGAGACGAAGGGACTAGCGGCACCGGGGAGCTGTTTTTT.

The chain recombines TRBV11-2 with TRBJ1-2, with a possible D match to TRBD1 (5 bases). The ends were cut back, 4 bases at V and 7 bases at J, with 22 bases in the middle. This CDR3 spans 16 amino acids. Germline V gene lookup returns CDR1 SGHAT and CDR2 FQNNGV. The DNA for the CDR3 is TGTGCCAGCAGCTCAATCATTGGGCAGGGAAGGTTTGGCTACACCTTC. Amino acids: CASSSIIGQGRFGYTF.

The CDR3 reads CASSREHMADTQYF. The CDR3 DNA reads as TGTGCCAGTTCGCGGGAACATATGGCAGATACGCAGTATTTT. The chain combines TRBV7-3 with TRBJ2-3, with TRBD2 as a possible D gene (6 bases). From germline, CDR1 is SGHTA and CDR2 FQGTGA. The CDR3 consists of 14 residues. The V end lost 9 bases, the J end lost 4 bases, and 17 bases lay between the germline ends.

The chain joins TRBV5-1 to TRBJ2-7, with TRBD2 as a possible D gene (5 bases). Germline V gives CDR1 SGHRS, CDR2 YFSETQ. V was shortened by 0 bases and J by 4 bases, with 17 bases between the two germline ends. The CDR3 loop spans 16 amino acids. The CDR3 here is CASSLGGLSTGYEQYF. The CDR3 DNA reads as TGCGCCAGCAGCTTGGGAGGGCTTAGCACGGGGTACGAGCAGTACTTC.

This clonotype was found a few times. The chain couples TRBV5-1 to TRBJ2-1; TRBD2 might be the D (5 bases). CDR1 and CDR2 from the germline V gene are SGHRS and YFSETQ. The V gene lost 4 bases and the J gene lost 0 bases, with 8 bases spanning the gap. The CDR3 has 14 amino acids. CDR3 nucleotides: TGCGCCAGCAGCAGGAGGACCTCCTACAATGAGCAGTTCTTC. This gives the protein CASSRRTSYNEQFF.

The rearrangement joins TRBV27 to TRBJ2-7, with a possible D match to TRBD1 (5 bases). V shed 8 bases and J shed 4 bases, with 18 bases lying between them. The germline CDR1 and CDR2 sequences are MNHEY and SMNVEV (reference sequence). The CDR3 loop spans 14 amino acids. As DNA, the CDR3 is TGTGCCAGCCATGGCTGGGCAGGGAAATACGAGCAGTACTTC. As protein: CASHGWAGKYEQYF.

The V gene is TRBV9, the J gene TRBJ1-1; no clear D. Per the germline V gene, CDR1 is SGDLS and CDR2 is YYNGEE. The germline V and J ends were trimmed by 0 bases and 1 base, with 10 bases remaining between them. The CDR3 extends over 15 amino acids. CDR3 amino acids: CASSVGGYGNTEAFF. The CDR3 nucleotides read TGTGCCAGCAGCGTAGGAGGCTACGGGAACACTGAAGCTTTCTTT.

V gene TRBV2 combines with J gene TRBJ2-3, with D perhaps TRBD2 (5 bases). CDR3 length equals 14 residues. The V gene lost 2 bases and the J gene lost 4 bases, with 10 bases spanning the gap. Germline loops: CDR1 SNHLY, CDR2 FYNNEI. CDR3 coding DNA: TGTGCCAGCAGTGAATCAGGAGGCGCAGATACGCAGTATTTT. This translates into CASSESGGADTQYF.

The chain combines TRBV7-2 with TRBJ2-5, with a tentative D call TRBD1 (6 bases). V lost 4 bases and J 11 bases, leaving 20 bases between the germline ends. The CDR3 loop spans 14 amino acids. From germline, CDR1 is SGHTA and CDR2 FQGNSA. Here the CDR3 DNA reads TGTGCCAGCAGCTCAAACCCAGGGGATAGGGAGCAGTACTTC. Protein sequence: CASSSNPGDREQYF. Together with reference TRBV7-2 and TRBJ2-5, the CDR3 gives the full variable domain: GAGVSQSPSNKVTEKGKDVELRCDPISGHTALYWYRQSLGQGLEFLIYFQGNSAPDKSGLPSDRFSAERTGGSVSTLTIQRTQQEDSAVYLCASSSNPGDREQYFGPGTRLLVL.

The V and J genes are TRBV20-1 and TRBJ2-3; 9 bases agree with TRBD1. Germline V gene lookup returns CDR1 DFQATT and CDR2 SNEGSKA (reference sequence). Trimming took 6 bases from V and 3 from J; bases not matched to a gene: 13. The CDR3 loop spans 16 amino acids. Written as DNA, the CDR3 is TGCAGTGCCCTGGACGCCCGGGACAGGGAGACAGATACGCAGTATTTT. Translating it yields CSALDARDRETDTQYF.

CDR3 region: CASSLGQRPKVEQFF. CDR3 coding DNA: TGCGCCAGCAGCTTGGGACAGAGACCTAAAGTCGAGCAGTTCTTC. This sequence joins TRBV5-1 and TRBJ2-1, with a tentative D call TRBD1 (5 bases). Germline V lookup: CDR1 SGHRS, CDR2 YFSETQ. This CDR3 region has 15 residues. V lost 0 bases and J 10 bases, leaving 17 bases between the germline ends.

The rearrangement uses TRBV12-3 or TRBV12-4 and TRBJ1-1; tentative D call: TRBD1 (6 bases). This CDR3 is built from 14 residues. The V end lost 6 bases, the J end lost 4 bases, and 15 bases lay between the germline ends. CDR3 amino acids: CASSREGGGTEAFF. Written as DNA, the CDR3 is TGTGCCAGCAGCCGAGAAGGGGGGGGCACTGAAGCTTTCTTT.

The chain has TRBV18 and TRBJ1-1; D ambiguous. Germline CDR1 reads KGHSH; CDR2 reads LQKENI. The CDR3 is 14 amino acids. Trimming removed 10 bases from V and 4 bases from J, with 19 bases in between. Written as DNA, the CDR3 is TGTGCCACCTCCAATCAGGCAGTCGGCACTGAAGCTTTCTTT. This gives the protein CATSNQAVGTEAFF.

The chain combines TRBV7-9 with TRBJ2-3, with 7 bases matching TRBD1. The CDR3 runs 17 residues. Trimming took 5 bases from V and 0 from J; bases not matched to a gene: 11. CDR1 is SEHNR, CDR2 FQNEAQ, per germline (reference sequence). Here the CDR3 DNA reads TGTGCCAGCAGCCCCACCCGGACAGGCATAAGCACAGATACGCAGTATTTT. Translated, it gives CASSPTRTGISTDTQYF.

The V call is TRBV20-1, the J call TRBJ2-6; possible D gene TRBD1, 5 bases. V was shortened by 5 bases and J by 4 bases, with 12 bases between the two germline ends. Germline lookup yields CDR1 DFQATT and CDR2 SNEGSKA (reference sequence). The CDR3 runs 14 residues. CDR3 sequence: CSAPQGAGANVLTF. In DNA, the CDR3 is TGCAGTGCTCCGCAGGGTGCCGGGGCCAACGTCCTGACTTTC.

V and J are TRBV6-6 and TRBJ2-6, with D possibly being TRBD1 (6 bases). The length of the CDR3 is 15 residues. The ends were cut back, 6 bases at V and 1 base at J, with 10 bases in the middle. CDR1 MNHNY and CDR2 SVGAGI come from the germline V gene (reference sequence). The CDR3 sequence: CASRRTGSGANVLTF. The CDR3, as DNA: TGTGCCAGCAGACGTACAGGGTCTGGGGCCAACGTCCTGACTTTC.

The chain links TRBV5-1 to TRBJ2-1; TRBD1 or TRBD2 may be the D gene (5 bases each). V lost 1 base, J lost 5 bases, and 16 bases lay in between. The CDR3 has 16 residues. Germline CDR1 and CDR2: SGHRS and YFSETQ. Here the CDR3 DNA reads TGCGCCAGCAGCTTGAAGGGGTATAGCGCCGACAATGAGCAGTTCTTC. This codes for CASSLKGYSADNEQFF.

The chain combines TRBV5-1 with TRBJ1-4; 9 bases align to TRBD1. Germline CDR1 SGHRS, CDR2 YFSETQ. V lost 4 bases, J lost 10 bases, and 8 bases stayed unmatched. The CDR3 sequence is 14 residues long. The CDR3 is CASSLGQGTRKLFF. The CDR3 region has the DNA TGCGCCAGCAGCCTGGGACAGGGAACGAGAAAACTGTTTTTT.

The chain employs TRBV13 and TRBJ2-4; D may correspond to TRBD1 or TRBD2 (5 bases each). Near its end, the DNA agrees better with TRBJ2-7, so the J call may be wrong. Germline V gene data show CDR1 as PRHDT and CDR2 as FYEKMQ (reference sequence). The CDR3 consists of 14 residues. CDR3 sequence: CASSAGTEFFEQYF. The CDR3 DNA sequence: TGTGCCAGCAGCGCCGGGACGGAGTTTTTCGAGCAGTACTTC.

This clonotype has only a few counts. This chain connects TRBV6-5 to TRBJ2-7; D is unclear. Between the trimmed V and J ends, which lost 2 bases and 2 bases, there was a span of 13 bases. This CDR3 has 15 amino acids. Germline lookup yields CDR1 MNHEY and CDR2 SVGAGI. This CDR3 is CASSYTARLAYEQYF. The CDR3, as DNA: TGTGCCAGCAGTTACACGGCACGTTTAGCCTACGAGCAGTACTTC.

In its sample, this clonotype was seen a few times. This sequence joins TRBV7-9 and TRBJ2-1; no firm D call. CDR3 length: 16 amino acids. Per the germline V gene, CDR1 is SEHNR and CDR2 is FQNEAQ (reference sequence). Trimming shortened V by 4 bases and J by 2 bases, and 15 bases separated the two germline ends. The CDR3 is CASSSVSKTPYNEQFF. CDR3 coding DNA: TGTGCCAGCAGCTCCGTCTCGAAAACCCCCTACAATGAGCAGTTCTTC.

This chain links TRBV4-1 with TRBJ2-1; D is undetermined. The germline V gene has CDR1 MGHRA and CDR2 YSYEKL. The CDR3 covers 14 residues. V was clipped by 1 base and J by 7 bases, with 11 bases between them. Here the CDR3 DNA reads TGCGCCAGCAGCCAAGGGTCTGTGGGGAATGAGCAGTTCTTC. It codes for CASSQGSVGNEQFF.

This clonotype was seen a few times. The chain couples TRBV18 to TRBJ2-7; 9 bases line up with TRBD1. Germline V CDR1 and CDR2: KGHSH, LQKENI. The V and J ends lost 2 bases and 6 bases, in that order; junction bases with no gene match: 8. The CDR3 totals 15 residues. CDR3 nucleotide sequence: TGTGCCAGCTCACCAGCGTGGACAGGGGAAGGCGAGCAGTACTTC. As protein: CASSPAWTGEGEQYF.

This clonotype has just one count. The chain uses TRBV20-1 and TRBJ2-1, with D tentatively TRBD2 (7 bases). The CDR3 loop spans 14 amino acids. The germline CDR1 and CDR2 sequences are DFQATT and SNEGSKA (reference sequence). V lost 3 bases and J lost 4, with 13 bases in between. CDR3 residues: CSARGGAGYNEQFF. The CDR3 DNA reads as TGCAGTGCTAGGGGGGGGGCGGGATACAATGAGCAGTTCTTC.

CDR3 nucleotide sequence: TGCGCCAGCAGCTTGGGAGCGGCGGCGACTAATGAAAAACTGTTTTTT. It specifies CASSLGAAATNEKLFF. V is TRBV5-1 and J is TRBJ1-4; D gene uncertain. Looked up from germline, CDR1 is SGHRS and CDR2 is YFSETQ. The CDR3 is made up of 16 amino acids. V was cut by 0 bases and J by 2 bases, with 11 bases left in between.